The 29 T cell receptor beta chains below were found in one sample sequenced in a study of technical replicates of blood from a few donors. Measured with immunoSEQ multiplex PCR; TCRdb has only the in-frame clones, and not every one. The sample carries tens of thousands of clones, 95% to 99% recorded once. The material sequenced was T cells isolated from PBMCs. The receptors shown here come from a human donor in good health.

The J gene is TRBJ2-3, the V gene TRBV7-2, with D perhaps TRBD2 (6 bases). The CDR3 extends over 15 amino acids. Germline values: CDR1 SGHTA, CDR2 FQGNSA. Trimming shortened V by 3 bases and J by 4 bases, and 14 bases separated the two germline ends. CDR3 in amino acids: CASSFSQWGADTQYF. CDR3 sequence (DNA): TGTGCCAGCAGCTTTTCCCAGTGGGGGGCAGATACGCAGTATTTT.

The rearrangement uses TRBV25-1 and TRBJ2-2, with 7 bases lining up with TRBD2. The CDR3 covers 16 residues. V dropped 10 bases and J dropped 5; count of bases not matched to a gene: 16. Germline values: CDR1 MGHDK, CDR2 SYGVNS. This CDR3 is CATTPTWGGETGELFF. The DNA for the CDR3 is TGTGCCACCACTCCCACGTGGGGGGGGGAAACCGGGGAGCTGTTTTTT.

V is TRBV7-9 and J is TRBJ2-7, with a weak D call TRBD1 (5 bases). This CDR3 is 11 amino acids long. CDR1 and CDR2 (germline): SEHNR, FQNEAQ (reference sequence). V gave up 8 bases and J gave up 6 bases, with 11 bases separating them. The CDR3 DNA follows: TGTGCCAGCGGGGCTGGCGGCGAGCAGTACTTC. Translating it yields CASGAGGEQYF.

The J gene is TRBJ1-4, the V gene TRBV7-9, with TRBD1 matching 9 bases. The trim removed 3 bases at V and 6 bases at J, leaving 11 bases unmatched. Germline-derived CDR1 and CDR2 are SEHNR and FQNEAQ (reference sequence). The CDR3 is 17 amino acids. CDR3 in amino acids: CASSFVPGQGIDEKLFF. CDR3 coding DNA: TGTGCCAGCAGCTTCGTCCCGGGACAGGGTATAGATGAAAAACTGTTTTTT. The whole variable domain, filled in from reference TRBV7-9 and TRBJ1-4, reads DTGVSQNPRHKITKRGQNVTFRCDPISEHNRLYWYRQTLGQGPEFLTYFQNEAQLEKSRLLSDRFSAERPKGSFSTLEIQRTEQGDSAMYLCASSFVPGQGIDEKLFFGSGTQLSVL.

The genes are TRBV4-1 and TRBJ2-7; 7 bases fit TRBD1. Germline V lookup: CDR1 MGHRA, CDR2 YSYEKL. V trimming: 4 bases; J trimming: 2 bases; junction bases outside the gene matches: 5. CDR3 length: 14 amino acids. CDR3 residues: CASSRGDRAYEQYF. CDR3 nucleotide sequence: TGCGCCAGCAGCCGGGGCGACAGGGCCTACGAGCAGTACTTC.

The V call is TRBV7-8, the J call TRBJ1-1; D unresolved. Germline assignment: CDR1 SGHVS and CDR2 FQNEAQ. The CDR3 loop spans 12 amino acids. Trimming shortened V by 3 bases and J by 7 bases, and 9 bases separated the two germline ends. Written as DNA, the CDR3 is TGTGCCAGCAGCTTTAGGTACAGTGAAGCTTTCTTT. Encoded protein: CASSFRYSEAFF.

The gene calls are TRBV30 and TRBJ1-5; possible D gene TRBD1, 5 bases. The CDR3 spans 13 residues. The germline CDR1 and CDR2 sequences are GTSNPN and SVGIG (reference sequence). Trimming stripped 0 bases from V and 8 bases from J, with 11 bases between. The CDR3 protein is CAWSVQSREPQHF. The CDR3 DNA is TGTGCCTGGAGTGTACAGAGCAGGGAGCCCCAGCATTTT.

In regard to this clone: The sample contains more than one DNA sequence encoding this CDR3. V gene TRBV9 combines with J gene TRBJ2-2; the match to TRBD1 covers 10 bases. V lost 3 bases to trimming and J lost 4 bases; unmatched junction nucleotides: 6. CDR1 SGDLS and CDR2 YYNGEE come from the germline V gene. The CDR3 contains 16 residues. The CDR3 reads CASSGPGQGSTGELFF. In DNA form, the CDR3 reads TGTGCCAGCAGCGGACCGGGACAGGGGTCCACCGGGGAGCTGTTTTTT.

The gene calls are TRBV7-8 and TRBJ2-7; a possible D gene is TRBD2 (6 bases). CDR3 size: 14 residues. CDR1 SGHVS and CDR2 FQNEAQ come from the germline V gene. The V end was cut by 3 bases, the J end by 0 bases, with 9 bases between. The DNA of the CDR3 is TGTGCCAGCAGCTTTGGCGGGGCCTCCTACGAGCAGTACTTC. It codes for CASSFGGASYEQYF.

The rearrangement uses TRBV7-2 and TRBJ2-7; 13 bases are a match to TRBD2. The CDR3 has 15 amino acids. CDR1 is SGHTA, CDR2 FQGNSA, per germline. V lost 5 bases to trimming and J lost 7 bases; unmatched junction nucleotides: 8. The CDR3 sequence is CASSPGLAGVKEQYF. The CDR3 nucleotides read TGTGCCAGCAGCCCCGGACTAGCGGGAGTAAAAGAGCAGTACTTC. Based on the CDR3 plus reference TRBV7-2 and TRBJ2-7, the full variable domain is GAGVSQSPSNKVTEKGKDVELRCDPISGHTALYWYRQSLGQGLEFLIYFQGNSAPDKSGLPSDRFSAERTGGSVSTLTIQRTQQEDSAVYLCASSPGLAGVKEQYFGPGTRLTVT.

The chain combines TRBV6-5 with TRBJ2-3; 10 nucleotides align to TRBD2. With 8 bases clipped from V and 6 bases from J, the junction kept 8 bases outside the gene matches. The germline V gene has CDR1 MNHEY and CDR2 SVGAGI. The CDR3 length is 14 residues. The CDR3 loop reads CASGGLAIRDTQYF. The CDR3 DNA follows: TGTGCCAGCGGGGGACTAGCGATACGCGATACGCAGTATTTT.

The chain uses TRBV7-9 and TRBJ2-1, with 9 bases lining up with TRBD2. The germline CDR1 and CDR2 sequences are SEHNR and FQNEAQ (reference sequence). The ends lost 5 bases at V and 5 bases at J; junction bases unmatched: 7. The CDR3 spans 15 residues. The CDR3 loop is CASSDGTSRNNEQFF. Written as DNA, the CDR3 is TGTGCCAGCAGCGACGGGACTAGCAGAAACAATGAGCAGTTCTTC.

CDR3 DNA: TGTGCCAGCGTCCATGGCAGGGGAAGGGCGGGCAATCAGCCCCAGCATTTT. It is translated as CASVHGRGRAGNQPQHF. This sequence joins TRBV28 and TRBJ1-5; possibly TRBD1 for D (6 bases). CDR1 is MDHEN, CDR2 SYDVKM, per germline. The CDR3 is 17 residues long. The V end lost 8 bases, the J end lost 2 bases, and 22 bases lay between the germline ends.

The sample holds one count of this clone. This sequence joins TRBV28 and TRBJ2-7; TRBD2 matches at 14 bases. With V trimmed by 10 bases and J by 6 bases, 14 bases remained unmatched. The CDR3 covers 16 residues. Germline CDR1 is MDHEN and CDR2 is SYDVKM. CDR3 loop: CATKLPGLAGESEQYF. CDR3 DNA: TGTGCCACCAAATTACCGGGACTAGCGGGAGAAAGCGAGCAGTACTTC.

This rearrangement joins TRBV5-1 to TRBJ2-5; possibly TRBD2 for D (6 bases). Germline V gene sequence: CDR1 SGHRS, CDR2 YFSETQ. The CDR3 length is 13 residues. Trimming took 0 bases from V and 3 from J, leaving 6 bases between them. The CDR3 loop reads CASSLGGEETQYF. DNA for the CDR3: TGCGCCAGCAGCTTGGGGGGGGAAGAGACCCAGTACTTC.

The genes are TRBV6-5 and TRBJ1-2; 7 bases map to TRBD1. V gave up 2 bases and J gave up 4 bases; unmatched junction bases: 10. The germline V gene encodes CDR1 MNHEY and CDR2 SVGAGI. The CDR3 covers 16 residues. CDR3 DNA sequence: TGTGCCAGCAGTTACCTATCGACAGGGAGCCTCTATGGCTACACCTTC. This encodes CASSYLSTGSLYGYTF.

V gene TRBV7-2 combines with J gene TRBJ1-1; no reliable D call. CDR1 is SGHTA and CDR2 is FQGNSA in the germline V gene. V dropped 5 bases and J dropped 6 bases, with 19 bases sitting between them. This CDR3 is 15 amino acids long. The CDR3 reads CASSQPSRRLAEAFF. The CDR3, as DNA: TGTGCCAGCAGCCAACCCAGCAGACGGCTAGCTGAAGCTTTCTTT. Combining the CDR3 with reference TRBV7-2 and TRBJ1-1 gives the whole variable domain GAGVSQSPSNKVTEKGKDVELRCDPISGHTALYWYRQSLGQGLEFLIYFQGNSAPDKSGLPSDRFSAERTGGSVSTLTIQRTQQEDSAVYLCASSQPSRRLAEAFFGQGTRLTVV.

The chain is built from TRBV11-2 and TRBJ2-7; 7 bases match TRBD2. V lost 5 bases and J lost 3; bases outside the gene matches: 10. The germline V gene has CDR1 SGHAT and CDR2 FQNNGV. CDR3 length: 15 amino acids. CDR3 sequence: CASSLPGGGVYEQYF. The DNA of the CDR3 is TGTGCCAGCAGCCTACCGGGGGGAGGGGTCTACGAGCAGTACTTC.

The chain joins TRBV28 to TRBJ1-5; possibly TRBD1 for D (6 bases). CDR3 length equals 14 residues. The germline gives CDR1 MDHEN, CDR2 SYDVKM. Trimming removed 7 bases at V and 1 base at J, with 11 bases between. The CDR3 nucleotides are TGTGCCAGCATGCCGGGACAAAGCAATCAGCCCCAGCATTTT. Protein: CASMPGQSNQPQHF.

The CDR3 here is CASSSGLDNEQFF. The CDR3 nucleotides read TGCGCCAGCAGCTCGGGACTAGATAATGAGCAGTTCTTC. The genes are TRBV5-1 and TRBJ2-1; the match to TRBD2 covers 8 bases. The V and J ends lost 3 bases and 7 bases, in that order; junction bases with no gene match: 3. From germline, CDR1 is SGHRS and CDR2 YFSETQ. The CDR3 is 13 residues long.

The CDR3 DNA sequence: TGTGCCAGCAGCGATGTCCCGGGACAGGGTAGTGAGCAGTTCTTC. The encoded protein is CASSDVPGQGSEQFF. V is TRBV9 and J is TRBJ2-1; 9 nucleotides match TRBD1. CDR1 and CDR2 (germline): SGDLS, YYNGEE. CDR3 length equals 15 residues. The V and J ends lost 3 bases and 9 bases, in that order; junction bases with no gene match: 10. Together with reference TRBV9 and TRBJ2-1, the CDR3 gives the full variable domain: DSGVTQTPKHLITATGQRVTLRCSPRSGDLSVYWYQQSLDQGLQFLIQYYNGEERAKGNILERFSAQQFPDLHSELNLSSLELGDSALYFCASSDVPGQGSEQFFGPGTRLTVL.

The CDR3 is CASSVGLWRDRSYEQYF. The CDR3 DNA reads as TGTGCCAGCAGCGTTGGGTTGTGGCGGGACAGGTCGTACGAGCAGTACTTC. The chain joins TRBV9 to TRBJ2-7; 8 bases align to TRBD1. There are 17 residues in the CDR3. With 2 bases clipped from V and 4 bases from J, the junction kept 14 bases outside the gene matches. Germline V gene lookup returns CDR1 SGDLS and CDR2 YYNGEE.

The chain recombines TRBV21-1 with TRBJ1-1. TRBV21-1 is assigned pseudogene status. This CDR3 region has 12 residues. In DNA, the CDR3 is TGTGCCAGCAGCAAACTGGGGGGGGAAGCTTTCTTT. This gives the protein CASSKLGGEAFF.

This chain joins TRBV6-1 and TRBJ1-1; a weak D match, TRBD1 (5 bases). The CDR3 extends over 16 amino acids. V lost 4 bases and J 1 base, leaving 16 bases between the germline ends. Germline V gene data show CDR1 as MNHNS and CDR2 as SASEGT. CDR3 in amino acids: CASSGGEVRWNTEAFF. The CDR3 DNA reads TGTGCCAGCAGTGGGGGGGAGGTCAGGTGGAACACTGAAGCTTTCTTT.

This sequence joins TRBV7-3 and TRBJ2-3; 7 bases map to TRBD1. V lost 4 bases to trimming and J lost 2 bases; unmatched junction nucleotides: 6. The V gene's germline CDR1 is SGHTA and CDR2 FQGTGA. The CDR3 loop spans 15 amino acids. For the CDR3, the DNA is TGTGCCAGCAGCTCCCAAGGGACAGCCACAGATACGCAGTATTTT. Amino acids: CASSSQGTATDTQYF. The full variable domain, its missing parts supplied by reference TRBV7-3 and TRBJ2-3, is GAGVSQTPSNKVTEKGKYVELRCDPISGHTALYWYRQSLGQGPEFLIYFQGTGAADDSGLPNDRFFAVRPEGSVSTLKIQRTERGDSAVYLCASSSQGTATDTQYFGPGTRLTVL.

The genes are TRBV2 and TRBJ2-2, with D tentatively TRBD1 (6 bases). CDR3 length: 15 residues. CDR1 and CDR2 (germline): SNHLY, FYNNEI. V was trimmed by 8 bases and J by 2 bases, leaving 15 bases between them. CDR3 nucleotide sequence: TGTGCCAGCCTGGGGGTGGGGACAAACACCGGGGAGCTGTTTTTT. Protein sequence: CASLGVGTNTGELFF.

The chain employs TRBV6-6 and TRBJ2-1, with 7 bases matching TRBD2. The CDR3 has 16 amino acids. Germline values: CDR1 MNHNY, CDR2 SVGAGI (reference sequence). V was pared by 4 bases and J by 0 bases, with 6 bases of the junction left unmatched. CDR3 region: CASSSSGRSSYNEQFF. CDR3 bases: TGTGCCAGCAGTTCTAGCGGCCGTAGCTCCTACAATGAGCAGTTCTTC.

This chain connects TRBV14 to TRBJ2-2, with D uncertain. The length of the CDR3 is 13 residues. V was trimmed by 7 bases and J by 2 bases, leaving 8 bases between them. Germline values: CDR1 SGHDN, CDR2 FVKESK. The CDR3 DNA reads TGTGCCAGCAATAGTATAAACACCGGGGAGCTGTTTTTT. As protein: CASNSINTGELFF.

The chain recombines TRBV9 with TRBJ2-1; TRBD2 aligns across 11 bases. The CDR3 loop spans 16 amino acids. The V segment lost 3 bases and the J segment 4 bases; nucleotides outside the gene matches: 6. Germline CDR1 is SGDLS and CDR2 is YYNGEE. DNA of the CDR3: TGTGCCAGCAGCGCGAGACTAGCGGGATCATACAATGAGCAGTTCTTC. As protein: CASSARLAGSYNEQFF.